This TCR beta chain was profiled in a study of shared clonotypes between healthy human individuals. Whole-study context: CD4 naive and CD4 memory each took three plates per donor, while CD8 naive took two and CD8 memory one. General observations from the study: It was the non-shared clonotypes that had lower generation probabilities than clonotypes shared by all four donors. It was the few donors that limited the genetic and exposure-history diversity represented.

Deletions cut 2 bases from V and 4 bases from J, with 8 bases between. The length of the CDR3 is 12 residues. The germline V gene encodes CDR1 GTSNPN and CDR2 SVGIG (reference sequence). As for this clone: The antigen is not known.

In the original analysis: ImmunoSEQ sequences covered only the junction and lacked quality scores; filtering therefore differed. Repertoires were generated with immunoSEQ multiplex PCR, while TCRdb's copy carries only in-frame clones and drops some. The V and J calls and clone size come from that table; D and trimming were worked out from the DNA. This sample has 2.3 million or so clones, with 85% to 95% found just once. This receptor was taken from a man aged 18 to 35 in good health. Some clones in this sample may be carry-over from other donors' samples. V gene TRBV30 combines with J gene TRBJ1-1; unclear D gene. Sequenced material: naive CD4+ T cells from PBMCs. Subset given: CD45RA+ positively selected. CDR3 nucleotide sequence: TGTGCCTGGAGTCCACAACGCACTGAAGCTTTCTTT. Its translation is CAWSPQRTEAFF.